The entry below describes one TCR beta chain. Enrollment of patients from Seattle took place during active infection, with longitudinal follow-up. Using immunoSEQ multiplex PCR, the repertoire was profiled, and TCRdb retains in-frame clones only, with some absent. Of 60,000 to 85,000 clones listed, nearly 90% were seen once; the top ten hold roughly 3.1%. J gave up 4 bases and V 3 bases, and 3 bases lay outside the gene matches. Germline V lookup: CDR1 LGHDT, CDR2 YNNKEL (reference sequence). This CDR3 has 14 amino acids. This specimen belongs to a study of blood T cell repertoires in COVID-19. The chain uses TRBV3-1 (or the pseudogene TRBV3-2) and TRBJ1-2; 9 bases match TRBD1. The sequenced sample was peripheral blood. The clonotype comes from a woman in her 50s with COVID-19, enrolled during active disease. The CDR3 loop is CASSHGTGSYGYTF. The CDR3 bases are TGTGCCAGCAGCCACGGGACAGGGAGCTATGGCTACACCTTC.